This T cell receptor beta chain is drawn from a study of response to subunit inactivated influenza vaccine. This CDR3 region has 15 residues. Losses at the gene ends were 1 base for V and 2 bases for J; bases not matched to a gene: 3. Germline V lookup: CDR1 LGHNA, CDR2 YSLEER. One entry per CDR3 protein, called by TCRdb with MiXCR from the RT-PCR reads. The sample has approximately 700,000 distinct CDR3 sequences, over 11% seen once. This clonotype was found a few times. Its matching antigen is unknown. Broader study findings: It was suggested by the authors that few new T cells are recruited by each seasonal influenza vaccination.

The receptor comes from a man aged 50 to 60 who received an inactivated influenza vaccine. Specimen: PBMCs from blood, collected around 15 days before vaccination. The chain has TRBV4-3 and TRBJ2-7, with 9 bases that match TRBD2. The CDR3 DNA follows: TGCGCCAGCAGCCAAGCGACTAGCGGACCCTACGAGCAGTACTTC. As protein: CASSQATSGPYEQYF.